Listed here are 20 T cell receptor beta chains from one sample, sequenced in a study of blood T cell repertoires in COVID-19. Clones were sequenced by immunoSEQ multiplex PCR, and TCRdb holds only the in-frame ones, with some missing. The sample carries hundreds of thousands of clones, roughly 85% recorded once. The sample was peripheral blood. The receptors come from a man over 45 with active or convalescent COVID-19.

The rearrangement uses TRBV2 and TRBJ1-2; possible D gene TRBD1, 6 bases. V shed 4 bases and J shed 2 bases, with 8 bases lying between them. Germline-derived CDR1 and CDR2 are SNHLY and FYNNEI. There are 13 residues in the CDR3. CDR3 sequence (DNA): TGTGCCAGCAGTGCCACAGGGAACTATGGCTACACCTTC. This gives the protein CASSATGNYGYTF.

The chain employs TRBV19 and TRBJ1-2; D may be TRBD1 (6 bases). V was trimmed by 3 bases and J by 6 bases, leaving 11 bases between them. Per germline, CDR1 LNHDA and CDR2 SQIVND (reference sequence). The CDR3 length is 13 residues. CDR3 protein: CASSIPRGDGYTF. CDR3 coding DNA: TGTGCCAGTAGTATCCCCAGGGGTGATGGCTACACCTTC. Drawing the rest from reference TRBV19 and TRBJ1-2, the complete variable domain is DGGITQSPKYLFRKEGQNVTLSCEQNLNHDAMYWYRQDPGQGLRLIYYSQIVNDFQKGDIAEGYSVSREKKESFPLTVTSAQKNPTAFYLCASSIPRGDGYTFGSGTRLTVV.

The chain carries TRBV19 and TRBJ2-5, with D tentatively TRBD1 (6 bases). This CDR3 is 13 amino acids long. Trimming removed 5 bases at V and 5 bases at J, with 12 bases between. Germline-derived CDR1 and CDR2 are LNHDA and SQIVND (reference sequence). Here the CDR3 reads CASSVTGWETQYF. The CDR3 DNA reads as TGTGCCAGTAGTGTCACAGGGTGGGAGACCCAGTACTTC.

The chain combines TRBV6-5 with TRBJ2-2; TRBD2 might be the D (5 bases). The CDR3 contains 14 residues. Germline V gene lookup returns CDR1 MNHEY and CDR2 SVGAGI. V was pared by 8 bases and J by 4 bases, with 14 bases between. The CDR3 region has the DNA TGTGCCAGCGGCGGGCCTTACCTCACCGGGGAGCTGTTTTTT. Translated: CASGGPYLTGELFF.

The chain recombines TRBV6-5 with TRBJ1-6; 7 nucleotides align to TRBD1. Trimming removed 4 bases from V and 11 bases from J; junction bases left unmatched: 5. Per germline, CDR1 MNHEY and CDR2 SVGAGI. This CDR3 contains 13 residues. The CDR3 region has the DNA TGTGCCAGCAGTTGGAACAGGGGTACACCCCTCCACTTT. Its translation is CASSWNRGTPLHF.

V and J are TRBV27 and TRBJ2-7, with 7 bases matching TRBD2. This CDR3 spans 15 amino acids. With V trimmed by 7 bases and J by 4 bases, 13 bases remained unmatched. Germline values: CDR1 MNHEY, CDR2 SMNVEV (reference sequence). CDR3 region: CASKRGGGSKYEQYF. The CDR3 DNA is TGTGCCAGCAAGAGGGGTGGCGGGAGTAAGTACGAGCAGTACTTC.

The chain carries TRBV27 and TRBJ1-2; TRBD1 aligns across 7 bases. The germline V gene encodes CDR1 MNHEY and CDR2 SMNVEV (reference sequence). After removal of 2 bases from V and 2 bases from J, the junction contained 2 bases not matched to a gene. This CDR3 is 14 amino acids long. DNA for the CDR3: TGTGCCAGCAGTTTAAGGGGGCGAAACTATGGCTACACCTTC. Its translation: CASSLRGRNYGYTF.

V is TRBV6-2 or TRBV6-3 and J is TRBJ2-7; perhaps TRBD2 as D (6 bases). CDR1 is MNHEY and CDR2 is SVGEGT in the germline V gene. The CDR3 is made up of 12 amino acids. V was cut by 3 bases and J by 6 bases, with 9 bases left in between. Here the CDR3 reads CASSYGGFEQYF. The CDR3 DNA sequence: TGTGCCAGCAGTTATGGGGGGTTCGAGCAGTACTTC.

This clone was seen a few times. The chain recombines TRBV6-4 with TRBJ1-1; perhaps TRBD1 as D (5 bases). With 0 bases removed from V and 1 base from J, the gap between germline ends came to 12 bases. The germline CDR1 and CDR2 sequences are MRHNA and SNTAGT. This CDR3 has 16 amino acids. CDR3 in DNA: TGTGCCAGCAGTGACTCGAAGGAGACAGCGAACACTGAAGCTTTCTTT. This translates into CASSDSKETANTEAFF.

CDR3 residues: CASSPQGGTGAYEQYF. CDR3 DNA sequence: TGTGCCAGCTCACCACAAGGGGGGACAGGCGCCTACGAGCAGTACTTC. The chain has TRBV18 and TRBJ2-7, with 8 bases identical to TRBD1. The CDR3 totals 16 residues. Trimming removed 1 base from V and 2 bases from J; junction bases left unmatched: 7. Looked up from germline, CDR1 is KGHSH and CDR2 is LQKENI.

The gene calls are TRBV20-1 and TRBJ2-1; TRBD2 matches 10 bases. Germline V CDR1 and CDR2: DFQATT, SNEGSKA (reference sequence). This CDR3 is built from 16 residues. V gave up 3 bases and J gave up 6 bases; unmatched junction bases: 11. CDR3 loop: CSASDPQGLAFNEQFF. CDR3 nucleotide sequence: TGCAGTGCTAGTGACCCCCAGGGACTAGCGTTCAATGAGCAGTTCTTC.

The chain couples TRBV5-4 to TRBJ2-7; 9 positions match TRBD1. The CDR3 covers 15 residues. Germline V gene data show CDR1 as SGHNT and CDR2 as YYREEE (reference sequence). J gave up 6 bases and V 3 bases, and 10 bases lay outside the gene matches. CDR3 bases: TGTGCCAGCAGCTGGGACAGGGCCTCTGCCCTCGAGCAGTACTTC. Its translation: CASSWDRASALEQYF.

A single count supports this clone. This chain links TRBV9 with TRBJ2-3; 10 nucleotides align to TRBD2. The CDR3 sequence is 15 residues long. V shed 0 bases and J 5 bases; nucleotides not matched to a gene: 3. Germline CDR1 and CDR2: SGDLS and YYNGEE. The CDR3 reads CASSVVGLAIDTQYF. The DNA of the CDR3 is TGTGCCAGCAGCGTAGTGGGACTAGCGATAGATACGCAGTATTTT.

About this clone: The junction differs from germline at one of its ends, possibly a read error. The chain is built from TRBV2 and TRBJ2-1; TRBD2 is a possible D gene (6 bases). The germline V gene has CDR1 SNHLY and CDR2 FYNNEI. This CDR3 has 14 residues. The CDR3 nucleotides are TGTGCCAGCAGGGAAGGCGGGACGTACAATGAGCAGTTCTTC. Amino acid sequence: CASREGGTYNEQFF.

This clone came up once. The rearrangement joins TRBV6-2 or TRBV6-3 to TRBJ1-2, with no clear D. The CDR3 length is 14 residues. The germline CDR1 and CDR2 sequences are MNHEY and SVGEGT. The V gene lost 0 bases and the J gene lost 6 bases, with 11 bases spanning the gap. This CDR3 reads CASSYSPGYDGYTF. CDR3 nucleotide sequence: TGTGCCAGCAGTTACTCACCGGGGTACGATGGCTACACCTTC.

The chain employs TRBV20-1 and TRBJ2-7; weak D call: TRBD2 (6 bases). CDR3 length: 13 amino acids. CDR1 and CDR2 from the germline V gene are DFQATT and SNEGSKA (reference sequence). V lost 3 bases and J 5 bases, leaving 14 bases between the germline ends. The CDR3 nucleotides read TGCAGTGCTAGTCCCGGGGAGGCCAACGAGCAGTACTTC. It translates to CSASPGEANEQYF.

V usage is TRBV4-1 and J usage is TRBJ2-1, with a weak D call TRBD1 (7 bases). In germline, CDR1 is MGHRA, CDR2 YSYEKL. The length of the CDR3 is 16 residues. The V and J ends lost 3 bases and 4 bases respectively, with 16 bases between them. Here the CDR3 DNA reads TGCGCCAGCAGCCAGCCGCGGCAGGGGGGTTACAATGAGCAGTTCTTC. Its protein is CASSQPRQGGYNEQFF.

This chain joins TRBV19 and TRBJ1-4; D is undetermined. Looked up from germline, CDR1 is LNHDA and CDR2 is SQIVND (reference sequence). The CDR3 covers 15 residues. Between the trimmed V and J ends, which lost 3 bases and 0 bases, there was a span of 8 bases. CDR3 region: CASSIRGATNEKLFF. CDR3 bases: TGTGCCAGTAGTATTCGGGGAGCAACTAATGAAAAACTGTTTTTT.

The rearrangement links TRBV21-1 to TRBJ2-7; TRBD1 is the table's D call and was not checked against the DNA. TRBV21-1 is assigned pseudogene status. This CDR3 is built from 11 residues. Written as DNA, the CDR3 is TGTGCCAGCAGCACAGTCTACGAGCAGTACTTC. The encoded protein is CASSTVYEQYF.

This chain links TRBV5-1 with TRBJ2-2, with TRBD2 as a possible D gene (7 bases). Per germline, CDR1 SGHRS and CDR2 YFSETQ. V lost 5 bases to trimming and J lost 5 bases, with 19 bases between them. This CDR3 is built from 16 residues. The CDR3 bases are TGCGCCAGCAGGGGTTTTGGGGGGCGGGAGACCGGGGAGCTGTTTTTT. Protein product: CASRGFGGRETGELFF.